This TCR beta chain derives from a study of T and B cells in COVID-19 patients. About the research overall: At median age approximately 36 years, recovered patients were younger than active-infection patients at 67.

TRB rearrangements were amplified by multiplex PCR with BIOMED2 TRB-A/B primers. Each CDR3 protein gets one entry after TCRdb re-called the multiplex PCR reads with MiXCR. The top ten clones hold over 1.5% of a sample with 20,000 to 30,000 distinct CDR3 sequences, around a third of them seen once. Blood genomic DNA input for TRB amplification was about 240-550 ng. Findings of the study overall: In COVID-19 patients, T cell receptor beta variable and joining gene use was reportedly strongly skewed. Active COVID-19 showed highly clonal TRB repertoires; recovery showed diversity and richness above healthy donors.

This clonotype was seen many times. Its matching antigen is unknown. Germline V gives CDR1 SQVTM, CDR2 ANQGSEA. The CDR3 runs to 14 residues. Trimming pared 4 bases from V and 3 bases from J, leaving 15 bases between. Sequenced material: blood. The chain combines TRBV29-1 with TRBJ1-2, with a weak D call TRBD1 (6 bases). The receptor was derived from a human donor who had recovered from COVID-19. The CDR3 here is CSVASPRGHYGYTF. The CDR3 nucleotides are TGCAGCGTTGCTTCCCCCAGGGGACACTATGGCTACACCTTC.